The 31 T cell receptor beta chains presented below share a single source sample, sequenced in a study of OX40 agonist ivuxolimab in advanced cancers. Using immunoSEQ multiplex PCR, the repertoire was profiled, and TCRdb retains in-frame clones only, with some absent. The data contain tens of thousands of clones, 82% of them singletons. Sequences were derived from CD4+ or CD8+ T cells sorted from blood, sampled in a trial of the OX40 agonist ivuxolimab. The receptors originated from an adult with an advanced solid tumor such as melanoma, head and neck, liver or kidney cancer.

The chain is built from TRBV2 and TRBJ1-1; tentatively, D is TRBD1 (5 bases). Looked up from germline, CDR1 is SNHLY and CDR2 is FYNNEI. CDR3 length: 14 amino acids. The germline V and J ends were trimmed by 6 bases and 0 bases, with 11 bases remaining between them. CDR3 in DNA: TGTGCCAGCAGGGAGTTGACAGTGAACACTGAAGCTTTCTTT. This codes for CASRELTVNTEAFF.

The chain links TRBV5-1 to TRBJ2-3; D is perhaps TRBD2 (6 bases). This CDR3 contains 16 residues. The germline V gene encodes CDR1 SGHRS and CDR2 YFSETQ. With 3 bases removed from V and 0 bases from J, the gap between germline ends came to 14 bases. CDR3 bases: TGCGCCAGCAGCTCCGTCGGGACTCTTAGCACAGATACGCAGTATTTT. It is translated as CASSSVGTLSTDTQYF.

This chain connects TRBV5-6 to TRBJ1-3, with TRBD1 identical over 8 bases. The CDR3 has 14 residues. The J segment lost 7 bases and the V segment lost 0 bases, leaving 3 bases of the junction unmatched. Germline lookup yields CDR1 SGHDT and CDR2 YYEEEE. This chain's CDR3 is CASSLDRGSNTIYF. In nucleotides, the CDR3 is TGTGCCAGCAGCTTGGACAGGGGGTCCAACACCATATATTTT.

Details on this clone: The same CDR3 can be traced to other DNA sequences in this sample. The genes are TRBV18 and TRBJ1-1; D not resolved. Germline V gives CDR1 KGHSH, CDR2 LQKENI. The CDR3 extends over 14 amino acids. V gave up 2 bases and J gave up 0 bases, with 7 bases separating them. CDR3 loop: CASSPGQLNTEAFF. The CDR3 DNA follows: TGTGCCAGCTCACCAGGGCAGCTGAACACTGAAGCTTTCTTT.

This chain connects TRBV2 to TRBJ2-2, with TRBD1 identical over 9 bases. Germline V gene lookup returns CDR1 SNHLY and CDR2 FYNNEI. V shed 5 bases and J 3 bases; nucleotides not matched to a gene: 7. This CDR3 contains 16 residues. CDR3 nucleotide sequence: TGTGCCAGCAGTAATACAGGGGGCGCAGACACCGGGGAGCTGTTTTTT. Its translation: CASSNTGGADTGELFF.

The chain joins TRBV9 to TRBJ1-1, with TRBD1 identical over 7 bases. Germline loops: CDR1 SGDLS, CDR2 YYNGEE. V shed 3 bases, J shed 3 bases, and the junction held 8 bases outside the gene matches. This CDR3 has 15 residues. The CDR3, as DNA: TGTGCCAGCAGCGCCGGAGGGGGCTTGGACACTGAAGCTTTCTTT. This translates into CASSAGGGLDTEAFF.

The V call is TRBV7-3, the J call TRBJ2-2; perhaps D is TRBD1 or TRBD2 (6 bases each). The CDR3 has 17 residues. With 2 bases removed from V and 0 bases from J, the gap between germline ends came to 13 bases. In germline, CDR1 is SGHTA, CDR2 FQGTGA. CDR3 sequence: CASSLDGGNANTGELFF. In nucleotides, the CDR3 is TGTGCCAGCAGCTTAGACGGGGGCAACGCGAACACCGGGGAGCTGTTTTTT.

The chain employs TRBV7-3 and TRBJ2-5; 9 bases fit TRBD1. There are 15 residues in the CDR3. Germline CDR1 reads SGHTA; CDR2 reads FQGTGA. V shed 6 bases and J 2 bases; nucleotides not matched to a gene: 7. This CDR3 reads CASSLGQGTQETQYF. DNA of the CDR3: TGTGCCAGCAGTTTAGGACAGGGGACTCAAGAGACCCAGTACTTC.

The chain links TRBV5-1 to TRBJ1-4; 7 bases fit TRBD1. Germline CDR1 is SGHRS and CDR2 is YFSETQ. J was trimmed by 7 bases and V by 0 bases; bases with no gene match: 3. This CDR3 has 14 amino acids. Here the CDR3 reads CASSLGQGGEKLFF. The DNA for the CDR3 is TGCGCCAGCAGCTTGGGACAGGGAGGTGAAAAACTGTTTTTT.

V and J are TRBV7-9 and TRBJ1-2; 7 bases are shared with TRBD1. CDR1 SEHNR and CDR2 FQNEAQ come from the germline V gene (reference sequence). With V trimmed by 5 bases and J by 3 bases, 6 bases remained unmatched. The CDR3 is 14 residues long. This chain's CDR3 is CASSEIGTDYGYTF. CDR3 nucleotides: TGTGCCAGCAGCGAAATCGGGACAGACTATGGCTACACCTTC.

The CDR3 region has the DNA TGTGCCTGGAGTAACACAGGGCTGGGCTTTCAAGGAGGCTACACCTTC. Protein sequence: CAWSNTGLGFQGGYTF. This chain joins TRBV30 and TRBJ1-2; D perhaps matches TRBD1 (6 bases). Germline-derived CDR1 and CDR2 are GTSNPN and SVGIG (reference sequence). V was trimmed by 2 bases and J by 8 bases, leaving 24 bases between them. The CDR3 length is 16 residues. Supplemented by reference TRBV30 and TRBJ1-2, the full variable domain reads SQTIHQWPATLVQPVGSPLSLECTVEGTSNPNLYWYRQAAGRGLQLLFYSVGIGQISSEVPQNLSASRPQDRQFILSSKKLLLSDSGFYLCAWSNTGLGFQGGYTFGSGTRLTVV.

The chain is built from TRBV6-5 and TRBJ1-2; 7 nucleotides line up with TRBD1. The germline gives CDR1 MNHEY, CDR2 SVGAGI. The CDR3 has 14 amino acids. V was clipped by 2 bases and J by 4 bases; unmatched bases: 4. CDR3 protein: CASSYRPGGYGYTF. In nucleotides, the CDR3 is TGTGCCAGCAGTTACCGGCCAGGGGGCTATGGCTACACCTTC.

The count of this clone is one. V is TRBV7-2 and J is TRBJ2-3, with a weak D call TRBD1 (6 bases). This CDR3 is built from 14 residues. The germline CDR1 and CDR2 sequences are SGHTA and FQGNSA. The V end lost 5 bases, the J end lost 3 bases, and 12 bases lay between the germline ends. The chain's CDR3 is CASSTDRLTDTQYF. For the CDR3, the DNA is TGTGCCAGCAGCACAGACAGGTTGACAGATACGCAGTATTTT. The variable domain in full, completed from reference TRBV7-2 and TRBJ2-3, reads GAGVSQSPSNKVTEKGKDVELRCDPISGHTALYWYRQSLGQGLEFLIYFQGNSAPDKSGLPSDRFSAERTGGSVSTLTIQRTQQEDSAVYLCASSTDRLTDTQYFGPGTRLTVL.

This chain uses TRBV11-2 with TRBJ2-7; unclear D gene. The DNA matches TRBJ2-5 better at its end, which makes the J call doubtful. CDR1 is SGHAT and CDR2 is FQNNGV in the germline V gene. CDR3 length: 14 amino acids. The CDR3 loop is CASRSTRHKETQYF. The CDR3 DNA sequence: TGTGCCAGCAGGTCTACAAGACATAAAGAGACCCAGTACTTC.

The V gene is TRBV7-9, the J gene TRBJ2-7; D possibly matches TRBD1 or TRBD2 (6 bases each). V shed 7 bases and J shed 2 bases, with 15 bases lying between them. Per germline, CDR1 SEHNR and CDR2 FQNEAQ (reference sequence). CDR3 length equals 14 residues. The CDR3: CASTTHREAYEQYF. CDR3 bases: TGTGCCAGCACCACCCACAGGGAGGCCTACGAGCAGTACTTC.

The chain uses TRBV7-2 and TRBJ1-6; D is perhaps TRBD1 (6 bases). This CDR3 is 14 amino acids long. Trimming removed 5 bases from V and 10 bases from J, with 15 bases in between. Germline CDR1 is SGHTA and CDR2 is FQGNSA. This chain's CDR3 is CASSPQGLGSPLHF. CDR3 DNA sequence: TGTGCCAGCAGCCCACAGGGCCTAGGGTCACCCCTCCACTTT.

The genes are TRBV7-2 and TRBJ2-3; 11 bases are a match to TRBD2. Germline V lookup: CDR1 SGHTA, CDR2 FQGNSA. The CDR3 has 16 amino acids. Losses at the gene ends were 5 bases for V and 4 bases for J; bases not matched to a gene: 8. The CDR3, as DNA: TGTGCCAGCAGCCAAAACCCGGGACTAGCGGCAGATACGCAGTATTTT. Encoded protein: CASSQNPGLAADTQYF.

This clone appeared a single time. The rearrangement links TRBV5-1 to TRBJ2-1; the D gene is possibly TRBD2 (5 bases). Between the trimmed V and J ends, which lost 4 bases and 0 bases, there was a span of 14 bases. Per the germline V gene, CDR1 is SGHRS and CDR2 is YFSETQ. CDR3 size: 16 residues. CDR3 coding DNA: TGCGCCAGCAGCCGCACTAGTTTCGACTCCTACAATGAGCAGTTCTTC. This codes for CASSRTSFDSYNEQFF.

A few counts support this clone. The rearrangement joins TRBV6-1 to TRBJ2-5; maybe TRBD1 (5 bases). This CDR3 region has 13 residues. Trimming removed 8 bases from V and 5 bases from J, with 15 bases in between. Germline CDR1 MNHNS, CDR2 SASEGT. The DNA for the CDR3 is TGTGCCAGCTCTCGCGGACACGGGGAGACCCAGTACTTC. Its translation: CASSRGHGETQYF.

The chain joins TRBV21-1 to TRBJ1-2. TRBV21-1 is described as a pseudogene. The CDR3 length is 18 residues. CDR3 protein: CASSKLRRKDSPDYGYTF. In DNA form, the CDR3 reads TGTGCCAGCAGCAAACTTAGGCGAAAAGACTCGCCGGACTATGGCTACACCTTC.

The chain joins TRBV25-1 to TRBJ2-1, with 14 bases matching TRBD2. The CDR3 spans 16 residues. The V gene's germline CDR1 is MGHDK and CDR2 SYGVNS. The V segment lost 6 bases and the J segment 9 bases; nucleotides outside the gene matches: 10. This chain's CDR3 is CASRIPGLAGETEQFF. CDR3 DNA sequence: TGTGCCAGCAGAATCCCGGGACTAGCGGGGGAGACTGAGCAGTTCTTC.

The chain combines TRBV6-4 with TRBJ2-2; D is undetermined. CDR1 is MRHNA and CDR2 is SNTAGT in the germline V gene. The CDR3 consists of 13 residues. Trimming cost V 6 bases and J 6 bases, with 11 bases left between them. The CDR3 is CASSRSEAGELFF. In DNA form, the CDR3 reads TGTGCCAGCAGCCGAAGCGAGGCCGGGGAGCTGTTTTTT.

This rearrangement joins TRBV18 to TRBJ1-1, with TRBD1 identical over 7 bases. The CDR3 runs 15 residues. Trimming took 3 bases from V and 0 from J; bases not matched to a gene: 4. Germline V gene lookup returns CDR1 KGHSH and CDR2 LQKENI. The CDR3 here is CASSPSDRVNTEAFF. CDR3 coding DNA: TGTGCCAGCTCACCCTCTGACAGGGTGAACACTGAAGCTTTCTTT.

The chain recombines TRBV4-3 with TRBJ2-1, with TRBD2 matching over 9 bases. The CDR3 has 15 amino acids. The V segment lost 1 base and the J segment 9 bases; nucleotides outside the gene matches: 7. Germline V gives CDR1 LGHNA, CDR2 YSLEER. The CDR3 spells CASSQVIVSGGEQFF. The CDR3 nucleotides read TGCGCCAGCAGCCAAGTGATAGTTAGCGGGGGTGAGCAGTTCTTC.

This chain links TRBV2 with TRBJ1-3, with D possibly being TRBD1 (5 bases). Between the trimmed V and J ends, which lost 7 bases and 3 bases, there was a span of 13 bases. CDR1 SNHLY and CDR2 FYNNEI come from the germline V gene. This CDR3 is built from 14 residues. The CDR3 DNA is TGTGCCAGCAATAACCCGGGGGTTGGAAACACCATATATTTT. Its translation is CASNNPGVGNTIYF.

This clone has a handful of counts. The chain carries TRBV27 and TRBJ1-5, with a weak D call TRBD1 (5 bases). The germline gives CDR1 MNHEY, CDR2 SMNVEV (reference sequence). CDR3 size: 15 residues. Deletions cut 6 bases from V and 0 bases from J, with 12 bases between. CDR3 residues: CASSPGLTSNQPQHF. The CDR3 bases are TGTGCCAGCAGCCCAGGGTTAACTAGCAATCAGCCCCAGCATTTT.

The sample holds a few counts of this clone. DNA of the CDR3: TGTGCCAGCAGCCGGGGCTCCGTTTATAATTCACCCCTCCACTTT. It translates to CASSRGSVYNSPLHF. J is TRBJ1-6 and V is TRBV14; tentatively, D is TRBD1 (5 bases). This CDR3 is built from 15 residues. CDR1 is SGHDN and CDR2 is FVKESK in the germline V gene. Trimming took off 4 bases at V and 4 bases at J, with 11 bases between the two ends.

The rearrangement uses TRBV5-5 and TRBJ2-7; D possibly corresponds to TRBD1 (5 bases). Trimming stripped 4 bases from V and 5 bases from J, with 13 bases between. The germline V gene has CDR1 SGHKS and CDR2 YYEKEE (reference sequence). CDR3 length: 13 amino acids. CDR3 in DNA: TGTGCCAGCAGCCACAGGATCCCTGACGAGCAGTACTTC. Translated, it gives CASSHRIPDEQYF.

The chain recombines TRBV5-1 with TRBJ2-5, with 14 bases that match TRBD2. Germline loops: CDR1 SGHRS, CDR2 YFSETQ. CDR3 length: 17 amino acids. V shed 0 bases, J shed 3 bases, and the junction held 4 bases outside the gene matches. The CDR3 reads CASSLGTSGGSEETQYF. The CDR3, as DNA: TGCGCCAGCAGCTTGGGGACTAGCGGGGGGTCCGAAGAGACCCAGTACTTC.

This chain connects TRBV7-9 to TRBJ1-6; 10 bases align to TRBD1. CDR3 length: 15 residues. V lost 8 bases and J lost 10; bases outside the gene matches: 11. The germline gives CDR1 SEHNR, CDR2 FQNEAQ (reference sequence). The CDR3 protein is CASGPPGTGASPLHF. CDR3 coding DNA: TGTGCCAGCGGGCCCCCCGGGACAGGGGCATCACCCCTCCACTTT.

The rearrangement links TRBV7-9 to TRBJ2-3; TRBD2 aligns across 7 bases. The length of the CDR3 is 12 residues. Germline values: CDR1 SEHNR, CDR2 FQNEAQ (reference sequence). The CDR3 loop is CAGSREADTQYF. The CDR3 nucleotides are TGTGCGGGATCTCGGGAGGCAGATACGCAGTATTTT.